Shown below are 2 T cell receptor beta chains from a single sample sequenced in a study of spatial heterogeneity in lung cancer. General study points: Mutation counts in tumors were tracked by counts of expanded intratumoral alpha and beta TCRs.

TCRdb reprocessed the 5' RACE reads via MiXCR and lists one record per CDR3 protein. The table records about 27,000 distinct CDR3 sequences, 7.1% of them present only once. No antigen has been identified for these receptors. As to time point: sample taken at primary tumor resection. Source: lung tumor tissue, taken at surgery. The receptor source for this set is a male donor with early-stage non-small cell lung cancer.

This clonotype was picked up a small number of times. The gene calls are TRBV18 and TRBJ1-5; D uncertain. Germline V gives CDR1 KGHSH, CDR2 LQKENI. The CDR3 is 14 amino acids. Trimming left V 2 bases short and J 0 bases short, with 5 bases between. The CDR3 loop reads CASSPWNSNQPQHF. The CDR3, as DNA: TGTGCCAGCTCACCATGGAATAGCAATCAGCCCCAGCATTTT.

The CDR3 protein is CASKGRGVSDTQYF. The CDR3 DNA sequence: TGTGCCAGTAAGGGCAGGGGGGTCTCAGATACGCAGTATTTT. The chain uses TRBV19 and TRBJ2-3; TRBD1 is a possible D gene (7 bases). The germline V gene encodes CDR1 LNHDA and CDR2 SQIVND (reference sequence). The CDR3 has 14 residues. Trimming shortened V by 7 bases and J by 4 bases, and 15 bases separated the two germline ends.